The sequence of this TCR beta chain was determined in a study of control samples from healthy donors and cancer patients. Some clones are missing from TCRdb's copy, which holds only in-frame ones; the method was immunoSEQ multiplex PCR. The sample has 190,000 or so clones, over 80% seen once. Material: blood. The TCR sequence derives from a man between 18 and 35 years old in good health.

The CDR3 region is CASSLAGSYEQFF. CDR3 DNA: TGCGCCAGCAGCTTGGCGGGGTCGTATGAGCAGTTCTTC. This sequence joins TRBV5-1 and TRBJ2-1; D perhaps matches TRBD2 (5 bases). Trimming took off 0 bases at V and 8 bases at J, with 9 bases between the two ends. The germline CDR1 and CDR2 sequences are SGHRS and YFSETQ. This CDR3 has 13 amino acids.